The 12 T cell receptor beta chains reported below all come from one sample, sequenced in a study of cytomegalovirus exposure and HLA in healthy donors (TCRdb year 2017). Preparation of the library involved the immunoSEQ multiplex PCR assay. The multiplex PCR relied on a mix of 60 forward primers for TCR Vbeta segments and 13 reverse primers for TCR Jbeta segments. The table was pulled from immuneACCESS by TCRdb, which kept in-frame rearrangements only. Such tables lose some clones; where checked, under half of the loss comes from unresolved V genes, and the rest has no known cause. Counted in this sample were some 140,000 clones; about 80% of them appeared once. 9.5% to 15% of the sample is in the top ten clones. Sequencing was done on a sample of PBMCs. The receptor source for this set is a man aged 25-45 years in good health and CMV-seropositive.

The rearrangement uses TRBV29-1 and TRBJ2-1; D perhaps matches TRBD2 (6 bases). This CDR3 is 11 amino acids long. Between the trimmed V and J ends, which lost 5 bases and 7 bases, there was a span of 9 bases. The V gene's germline CDR1 is SQVTM and CDR2 ANQGSEA. The DNA of the CDR3 is TGCAGCGTTTCAGGGAGGAATGAGCAGTTCTTC. It translates to CSVSGRNEQFF.

The chain uses TRBV5-1 and TRBJ2-1; 7 bases line up with TRBD2. CDR3 length equals 15 residues. With V trimmed by 0 bases and J by 5 bases, 5 bases remained unmatched. Germline-derived CDR1 and CDR2 are SGHRS and YFSETQ. The CDR3 sequence: CASSLASGTHNEQFF. In DNA form, the CDR3 reads TGCGCCAGCAGCTTGGCAAGCGGGACCCACAATGAGCAGTTCTTC.

V is TRBV2 and J is TRBJ1-2; 10 bases map to TRBD1. CDR1 and CDR2 from the germline V gene are SNHLY and FYNNEI. This CDR3 has 15 residues. With V trimmed by 1 base and J by 6 bases, 5 bases remained unmatched. The CDR3 is CASSEEGQGSDGYTF. The CDR3 DNA sequence: TGTGCCAGCAGTGAAGAGGGACAGGGGTCCGATGGCTACACCTTC.

A word on this clone: The same CDR3 also results from other DNA sequences found in this sample. Here the CDR3 DNA reads TGTGCCAGCAGCTTGGGGACTAGCACAGATACGCAGTATTTT. It codes for CASSLGTSTDTQYF. The chain uses TRBV5-6 and TRBJ2-3; D may be TRBD2 (5 bases). The CDR3 totals 14 residues. Trimming took 0 bases from V and 0 from J, leaving 5 bases between them. Germline V gene data show CDR1 as SGHDT and CDR2 as YYEEEE.

The chain couples TRBV27 to TRBJ2-2; tentatively, D is TRBD2 (5 bases). V shed 1 base and J shed 4 bases, with 7 bases lying between them. Germline CDR1 is MNHEY and CDR2 is SMNVEV (reference sequence). This CDR3 comprises 14 residues. In DNA form, the CDR3 reads TGTGCCAGCAGTTTATATGGGAGCACCGGGGAGCTGTTTTTT. Its translation is CASSLYGSTGELFF.

The V and J genes are TRBV6-6 and TRBJ2-3; 8 bases match TRBD2. The trim removed 5 bases at V and 4 bases at J, leaving 2 bases unmatched. In germline, CDR1 is MNHNY, CDR2 SVGAGI (reference sequence). CDR3 length equals 13 residues. This CDR3 reads CASSSGSADTQYF. The CDR3 DNA reads TGTGCCAGCAGTAGCGGGAGTGCAGATACGCAGTATTTT.

This clone was recorded a few times. The chain carries TRBV5-8 and TRBJ2-7; TRBD2 aligns across 11 bases. J gave up 7 bases and V 0 bases, and 9 bases lay outside the gene matches. The CDR3 is 16 amino acids. Germline V gene lookup returns CDR1 SGHTS and CDR2 YDEGEE. The CDR3 nucleotides are TGTGCCAGCAGCTTGGGACTACTAGCGGGAGAAGAGGAGCAGTACTTC. It specifies CASSLGLLAGEEEQYF.

This clone was detected only once. The rearrangement uses TRBV25-1 and TRBJ2-1; D may be TRBD2 (5 bases). The CDR3 spans 11 residues. CDR1 is MGHDK and CDR2 is SYGVNS in the germline V gene. V was shortened by 4 bases and J by 13 bases, with 11 bases between the two germline ends. CDR3 nucleotides: TGTGCCAGCAGTGCCCGGGATCTCCAGTTCTTC. This sequence encodes CASSARDLQFF.

CDR3 amino acids: CASSDTGRETQYF. Here the CDR3 DNA reads TGCGCCAGCAGCGACACAGGTCGAGAGACCCAGTACTTC. The V gene is TRBV5-1, the J gene TRBJ2-5; maybe TRBD1 (5 bases). The germline gives CDR1 SGHRS, CDR2 YFSETQ. With 4 bases removed from V and 4 bases from J, the gap between germline ends came to 11 bases. The CDR3 contains 13 residues.

The sample holds a few counts of this clone. The V gene is TRBV4-1, the J gene TRBJ2-7; the D gene is possibly TRBD1 (6 bases). There are 14 residues in the CDR3. The V end lost 4 bases, the J end lost 3 bases, and 13 bases lay between the germline ends. The germline gives CDR1 MGHRA, CDR2 YSYEKL. For the CDR3, the DNA is TGCGCCAGCAGCCGGGACACAGAATACTACGAGCAGTACTTC. This codes for CASSRDTEYYEQYF.

The V gene is TRBV19, the J gene TRBJ2-1; 11 bases match TRBD2. The trim removed 5 bases at V and 7 bases at J, leaving 13 bases unmatched. Germline loops: CDR1 LNHDA, CDR2 SQIVND (reference sequence). There are 17 residues in the CDR3. As DNA, the CDR3 is TGTGCCAGTAGTGGACCGTTAGCGGGAGGGCCTGGGAATGAGCAGTTCTTC. It codes for CASSGPLAGGPGNEQFF.

This clone was picked up a small number of times. The CDR3 nucleotides are TGTGCCAGCAGCTTCCACAGGGGGCTCAAGGTGGGTCAGCCCCAGCATTTT. This sequence encodes CASSFHRGLKVGQPQHF. The V and J genes are TRBV5-8 and TRBJ1-5; the match to TRBD1 covers 9 bases. V lost 2 bases and J lost 6; bases outside the gene matches: 12. The CDR3 spans 17 residues. Germline CDR1 SGHTS, CDR2 YDEGEE.